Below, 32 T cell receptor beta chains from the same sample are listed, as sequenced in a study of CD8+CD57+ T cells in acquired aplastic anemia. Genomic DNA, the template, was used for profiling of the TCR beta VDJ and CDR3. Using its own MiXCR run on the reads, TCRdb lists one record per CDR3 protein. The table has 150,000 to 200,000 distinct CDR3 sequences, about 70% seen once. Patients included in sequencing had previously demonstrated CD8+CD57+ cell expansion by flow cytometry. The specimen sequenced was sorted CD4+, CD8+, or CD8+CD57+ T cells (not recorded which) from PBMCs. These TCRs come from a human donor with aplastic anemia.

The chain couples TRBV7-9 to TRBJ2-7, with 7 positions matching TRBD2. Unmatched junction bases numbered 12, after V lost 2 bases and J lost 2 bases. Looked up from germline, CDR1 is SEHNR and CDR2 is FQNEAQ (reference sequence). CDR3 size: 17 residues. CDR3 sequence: CASSLHPWSSGPYEQYF. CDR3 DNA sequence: TGTGCCAGCAGCTTACACCCCTGGAGTAGCGGGCCCTACGAGCAGTACTTC.

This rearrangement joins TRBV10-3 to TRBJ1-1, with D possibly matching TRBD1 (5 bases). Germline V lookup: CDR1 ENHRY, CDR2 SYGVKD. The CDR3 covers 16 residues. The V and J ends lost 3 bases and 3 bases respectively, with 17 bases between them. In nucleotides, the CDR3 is TGTGCCATCAGTGACCCCTCGGGCAGGGCGGACACTGAAGCTTTCTTT. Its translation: CAISDPSGRADTEAFF.

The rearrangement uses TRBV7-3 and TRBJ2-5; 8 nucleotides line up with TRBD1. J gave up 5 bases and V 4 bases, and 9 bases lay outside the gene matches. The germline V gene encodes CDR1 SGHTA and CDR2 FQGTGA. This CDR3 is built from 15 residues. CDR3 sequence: CASSSTGGIMETQYF. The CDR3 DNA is TGTGCCAGCAGCTCAACAGGGGGAATAATGGAGACCCAGTACTTC.

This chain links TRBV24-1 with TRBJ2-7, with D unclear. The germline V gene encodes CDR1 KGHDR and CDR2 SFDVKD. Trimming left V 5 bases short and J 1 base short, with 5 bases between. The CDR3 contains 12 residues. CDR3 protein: CATSGDSYEQYF. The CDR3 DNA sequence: TGTGCCACCAGTGGAGATTCCTACGAGCAGTACTTC.

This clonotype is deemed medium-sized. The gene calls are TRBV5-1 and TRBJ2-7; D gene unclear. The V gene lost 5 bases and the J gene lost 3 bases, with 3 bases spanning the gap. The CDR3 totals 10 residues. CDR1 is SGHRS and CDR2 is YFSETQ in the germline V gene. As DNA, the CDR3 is TGCGCCAGCAGTTTCTACGAGCAGTACGTC. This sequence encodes CASSFYEQYV.

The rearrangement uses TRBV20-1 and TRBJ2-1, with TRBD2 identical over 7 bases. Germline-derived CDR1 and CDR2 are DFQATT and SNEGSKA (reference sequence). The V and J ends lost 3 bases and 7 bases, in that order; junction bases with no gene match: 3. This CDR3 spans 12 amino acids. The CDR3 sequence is CSASFSGNEQFF. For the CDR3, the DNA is TGCAGTGCTAGTTTTAGCGGGAATGAGCAGTTCTTC.

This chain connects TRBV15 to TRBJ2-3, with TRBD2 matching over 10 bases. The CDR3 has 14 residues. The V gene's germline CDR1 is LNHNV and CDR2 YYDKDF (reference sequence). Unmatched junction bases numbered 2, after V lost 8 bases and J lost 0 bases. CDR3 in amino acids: CATFSGGSTDTQYF. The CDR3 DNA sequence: TGTGCCACCTTTAGCGGGGGGAGCACAGATACGCAGTATTTT.

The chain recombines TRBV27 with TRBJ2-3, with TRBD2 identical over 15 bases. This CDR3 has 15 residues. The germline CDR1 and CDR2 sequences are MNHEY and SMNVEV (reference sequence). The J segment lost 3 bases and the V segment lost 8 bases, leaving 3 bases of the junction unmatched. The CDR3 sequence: CASGLAGGETDTQYF. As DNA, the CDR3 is TGTGCCAGCGGACTAGCGGGGGGGGAGACAGATACGCAGTATTTT.

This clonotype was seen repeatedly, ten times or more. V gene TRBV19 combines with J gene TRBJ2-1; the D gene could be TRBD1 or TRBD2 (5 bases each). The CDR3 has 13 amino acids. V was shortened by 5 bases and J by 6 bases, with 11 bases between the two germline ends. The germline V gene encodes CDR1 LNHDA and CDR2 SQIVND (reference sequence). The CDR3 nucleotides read TGTGCCAGTAGTGGGGGAGAGGTCAATGAGCAGTTCTTC. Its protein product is CASSGGEVNEQFF.

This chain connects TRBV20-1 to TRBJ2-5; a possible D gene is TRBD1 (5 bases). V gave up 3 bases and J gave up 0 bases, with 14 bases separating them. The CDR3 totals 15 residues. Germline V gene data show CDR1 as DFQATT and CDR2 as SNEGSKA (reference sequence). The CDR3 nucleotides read TGCAGTGCTAGTGGGGCTCTGGGTTACCAAGAGACCCAGTACTTC. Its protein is CSASGALGYQETQYF.

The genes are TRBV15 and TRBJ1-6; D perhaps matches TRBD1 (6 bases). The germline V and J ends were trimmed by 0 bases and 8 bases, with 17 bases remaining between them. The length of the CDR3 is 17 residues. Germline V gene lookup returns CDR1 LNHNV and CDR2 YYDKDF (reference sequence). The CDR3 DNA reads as TGTGCCACCAGCAGAGATCAAACAGGGTTGGGCGATTCACCCCTCCACTTT. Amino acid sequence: CATSRDQTGLGDSPLHF.

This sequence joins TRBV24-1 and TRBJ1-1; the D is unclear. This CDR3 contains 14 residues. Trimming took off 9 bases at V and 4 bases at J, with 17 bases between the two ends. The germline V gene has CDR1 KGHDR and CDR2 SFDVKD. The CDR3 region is CATASRAGSTEAFF. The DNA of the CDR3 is TGTGCCACCGCGTCCCGGGCTGGGTCCACTGAAGCTTTCTTT.

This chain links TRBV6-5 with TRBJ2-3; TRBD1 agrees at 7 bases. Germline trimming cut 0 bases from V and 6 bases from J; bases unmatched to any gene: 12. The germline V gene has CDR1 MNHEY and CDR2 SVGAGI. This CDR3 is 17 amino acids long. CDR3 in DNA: TGTGCCAGCAGTTACTCCCACCGGCTTTACAGGGGCGATACGCAGTATTTT. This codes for CASSYSHRLYRGDTQYF.

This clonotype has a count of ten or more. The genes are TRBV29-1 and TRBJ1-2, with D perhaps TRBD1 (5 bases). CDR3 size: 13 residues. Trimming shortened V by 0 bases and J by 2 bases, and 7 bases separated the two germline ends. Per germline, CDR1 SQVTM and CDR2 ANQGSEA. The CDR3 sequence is CSVEDRENYGYTF. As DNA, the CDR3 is TGCAGCGTTGAAGACAGGGAGAACTATGGCTACACCTTC.

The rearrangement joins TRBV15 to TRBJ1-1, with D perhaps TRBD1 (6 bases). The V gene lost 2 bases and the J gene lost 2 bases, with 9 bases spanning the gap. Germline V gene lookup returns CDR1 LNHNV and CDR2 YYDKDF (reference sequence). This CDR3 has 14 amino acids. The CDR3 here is CATSRKGGNTEAFF. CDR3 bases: TGTGCCACCAGCAGAAAGGGGGGAAACACTGAAGCTTTCTTT. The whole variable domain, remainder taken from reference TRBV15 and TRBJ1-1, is DAMVIQNPRYQVTQFGKPVTLSCSQTLNHNVMYWYQQKSSQAPKLLFHYYDKDFNNEADTPDNFQSRRPNTSFCFLDIRSPGLGDTAMYLCATSRKGGNTEAFFGQGTRLTVV.

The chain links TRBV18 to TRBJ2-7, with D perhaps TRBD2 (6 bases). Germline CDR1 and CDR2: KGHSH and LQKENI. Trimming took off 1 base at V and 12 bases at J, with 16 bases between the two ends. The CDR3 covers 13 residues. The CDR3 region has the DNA TGTGCCAGCTCACCACTTCGAGGTCGGGGGTTGTACTTC. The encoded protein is CASSPLRGRGLYF.

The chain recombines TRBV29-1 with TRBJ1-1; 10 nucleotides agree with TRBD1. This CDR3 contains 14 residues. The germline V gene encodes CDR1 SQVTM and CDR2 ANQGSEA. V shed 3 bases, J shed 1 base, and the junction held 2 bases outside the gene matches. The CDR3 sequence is CSVDGQGGNTEAFF. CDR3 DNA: TGCAGCGTTGATGGACAGGGGGGGAACACTGAAGCTTTCTTT.

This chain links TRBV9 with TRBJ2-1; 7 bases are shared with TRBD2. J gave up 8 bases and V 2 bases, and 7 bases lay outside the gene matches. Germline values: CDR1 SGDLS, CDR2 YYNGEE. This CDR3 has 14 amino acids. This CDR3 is CASSVLRELDEQFF. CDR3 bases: TGTGCCAGCAGCGTTTTGCGGGAGTTAGATGAGCAGTTCTTC. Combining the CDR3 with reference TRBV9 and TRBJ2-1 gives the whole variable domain DSGVTQTPKHLITATGQRVTLRCSPRSGDLSVYWYQQSLDQGLQFLIQYYNGEERAKGNILERFSAQQFPDLHSELNLSSLELGDSALYFCASSVLRELDEQFFGPGTRLTVL.

The CDR3 protein is CASRAGNTGELFF. CDR3 nucleotide sequence: TGTGCCAGCAGGGCAGGGAACACCGGGGAGCTGTTTTTT. The gene calls are TRBV6-1 and TRBJ2-2; D not certain. CDR3 size: 13 residues. The germline CDR1 and CDR2 sequences are MNHNS and SASEGT. The ends were cut back, 6 bases at V and 1 base at J, with 6 bases in the middle.

The CDR3 nucleotides read TGTGCCATCAGTGCACAGCCTAATTCACCCCTCCACTTT. It yields the protein CAISAQPNSPLHF. V and J are TRBV10-3 and TRBJ1-6; D not resolved. Trimming stripped 4 bases from V and 6 bases from J, with 7 bases between. The germline V gene has CDR1 ENHRY and CDR2 SYGVKD. CDR3 length equals 13 residues.

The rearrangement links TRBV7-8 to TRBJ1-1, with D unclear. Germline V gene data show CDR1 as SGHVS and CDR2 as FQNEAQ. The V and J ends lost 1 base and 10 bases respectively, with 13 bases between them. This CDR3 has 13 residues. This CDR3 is CASSLGERKRAFF. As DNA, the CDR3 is TGTGCCAGCAGCTTAGGGGAGAGAAAAAGAGCTTTCTTT.

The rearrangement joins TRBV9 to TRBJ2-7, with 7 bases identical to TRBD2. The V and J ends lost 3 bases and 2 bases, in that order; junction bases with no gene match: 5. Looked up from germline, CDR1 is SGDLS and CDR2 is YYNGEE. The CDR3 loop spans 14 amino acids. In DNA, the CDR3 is TGTGCCAGCAGCGCAGCGGGGACCACCTACGAGCAGTACTTC. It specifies CASSAAGTTYEQYF.

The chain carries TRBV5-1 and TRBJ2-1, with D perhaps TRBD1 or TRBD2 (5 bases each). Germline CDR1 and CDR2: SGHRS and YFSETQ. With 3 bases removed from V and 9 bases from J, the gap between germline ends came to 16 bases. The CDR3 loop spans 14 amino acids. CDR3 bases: TGCGCCAGCAGCTGGGACGCAAAAGCGCGTGAGCAGTTCTTC. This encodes CASSWDAKAREQFF.

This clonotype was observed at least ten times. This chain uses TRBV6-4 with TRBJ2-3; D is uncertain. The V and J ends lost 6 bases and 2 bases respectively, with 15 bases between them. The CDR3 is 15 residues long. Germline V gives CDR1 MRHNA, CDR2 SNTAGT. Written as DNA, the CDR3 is TGTGCCAGCAGCCCAGGTGGAGTGGACACAGATACGCAGTATTTT. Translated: CASSPGGVDTDTQYF.

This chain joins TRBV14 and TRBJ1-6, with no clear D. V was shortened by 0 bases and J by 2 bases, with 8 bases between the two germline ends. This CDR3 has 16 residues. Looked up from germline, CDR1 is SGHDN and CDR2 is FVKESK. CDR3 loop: CASSQEWVAYNSPLHF. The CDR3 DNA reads TGTGCCAGCAGCCAAGAATGGGTAGCCTATAATTCACCCCTCCACTTT.

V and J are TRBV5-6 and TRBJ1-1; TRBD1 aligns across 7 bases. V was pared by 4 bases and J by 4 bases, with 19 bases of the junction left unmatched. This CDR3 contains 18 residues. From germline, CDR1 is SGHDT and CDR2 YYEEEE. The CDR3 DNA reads TGTGCCAGCAGCCCCTCCGGGACAGACTTCTACCTCCGCACTGAAGCTTTCTTT. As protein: CASSPSGTDFYLRTEAFF.

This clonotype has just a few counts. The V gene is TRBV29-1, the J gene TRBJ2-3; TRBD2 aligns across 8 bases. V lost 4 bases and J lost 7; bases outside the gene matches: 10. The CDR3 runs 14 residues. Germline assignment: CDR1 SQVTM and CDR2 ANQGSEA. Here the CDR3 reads CSVGAGGRPNTQYF. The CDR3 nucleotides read TGCAGCGTTGGGGCCGGCGGGAGGCCGAATACGCAGTATTTT.

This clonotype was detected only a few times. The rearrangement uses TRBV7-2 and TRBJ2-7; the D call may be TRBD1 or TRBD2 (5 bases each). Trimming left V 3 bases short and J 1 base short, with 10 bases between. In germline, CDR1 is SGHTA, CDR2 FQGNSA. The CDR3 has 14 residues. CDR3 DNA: TGTGCCAGCAGCTTCACGGGGACGTCCTACGAGCAGTACTTC. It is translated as CASSFTGTSYEQYF.

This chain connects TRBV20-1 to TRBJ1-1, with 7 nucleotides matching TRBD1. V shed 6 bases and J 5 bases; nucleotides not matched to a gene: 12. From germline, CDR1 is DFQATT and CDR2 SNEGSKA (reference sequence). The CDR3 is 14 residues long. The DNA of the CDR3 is TGCAGTGCCAGCAGTCCAGGGGGATGGACTGAAGCTTTCTTT. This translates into CSASSPGGWTEAFF.

The CDR3 DNA is TGTGCCAGCAACGCACGGGCCTCTGGGGCCAACGTCCTGACTTTC. Protein product: CASNARASGANVLTF. The genes are TRBV12-3 or TRBV12-4 and TRBJ2-6; D not certain. CDR3 size: 15 residues. Trimming shortened V by 7 bases and J by 0 bases, and 10 bases separated the two germline ends.

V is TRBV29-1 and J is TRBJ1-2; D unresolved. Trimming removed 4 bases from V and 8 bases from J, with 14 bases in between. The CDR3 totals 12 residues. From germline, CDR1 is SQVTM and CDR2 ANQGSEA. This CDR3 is CSVGGKVEGYTF. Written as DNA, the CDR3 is TGCAGCGTTGGTGGAAAGGTAGAGGGCTACACCTTC. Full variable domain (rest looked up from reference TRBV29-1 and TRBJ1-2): SAVISQKPSRDICQRGTSLTIQCQVDSQVTMMFWYRQQPGQSLTLIATANQGSEATYESGFVIDKFPISRPNLTFSTLTVSNMSPEDSSIYLCSVGGKVEGYTFGSGTRLTVV.

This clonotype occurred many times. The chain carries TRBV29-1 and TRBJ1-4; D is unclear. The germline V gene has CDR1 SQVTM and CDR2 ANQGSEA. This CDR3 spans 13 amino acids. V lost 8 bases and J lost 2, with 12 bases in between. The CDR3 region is CSPEGLTNEKLFF. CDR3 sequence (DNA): TGCAGCCCTGAAGGGTTGACTAATGAAAAACTGTTTTTT.